This TCR beta chain comes out of a study of CD8 T cells in Susac syndrome. The CDR3 spans 14 residues. The germline V gene has CDR1 LNHDA and CDR2 SQIVND (reference sequence). Trimming at V came to 4 bases and at J to 5 bases, leaving 8 bases not matched to a gene. Through negative isolation, CD4+ and CD8+ T cells were obtained, while TEMRA cells were enriched using FACS. With random hexamers, 0.5 to 1 ug RNA was reverse transcribed. An immunoSEQ multiplex PCR amplified TCR beta CDR3 over 54 Vbeta and 13 Jbeta. TCRdb recomputed calls from the immunoSEQ multiplex PCR reads with MiXCR, one row per CDR3 protein. In the table there are 150,000 to 200,000 distinct CDR3 sequences, about 91% of which are singletons.

The receptor's source is a human donor with Susac syndrome. Input material: CD4+ T cells from PBMCs. The gene calls are TRBV19 and TRBJ2-7; 7 nucleotides match TRBD1. This chain's CDR3 is CASSSSTGYNEQYF. The CDR3 nucleotides are TGTGCCAGTAGTAGCTCGACAGGGTATAACGAGCAGTACTTC.